Shown below are 15 T cell receptor beta chains from a single sample sequenced in a study of CD8 T cells in ankylosing spondylitis. General observations from the study: Seemingly characteristic of ankylosing spondylitis blood was a TCR beta motif consisting of about 8 highly homologous variants.

Their cognate antigens are unknown. TCRdb reprocessed the 5' RACE reads via MiXCR and lists one record per CDR3 protein. The table has some 800,000 distinct CDR3 sequences, about an eighth seen once. Sequencing was performed on blood, either unsorted or a sorted T cell fraction (not recorded which). The receptors shown here come from a male donor with ankylosing spondylitis.

The chain uses TRBV20-1 and TRBJ1-6; D is unresolved. CDR3 size: 14 residues. Germline assignment: CDR1 DFQATT and CDR2 SNEGSKA (reference sequence). V was pared by 2 bases and J by 3 bases, with 8 bases between. DNA of the CDR3: TGCAGTGCTAGAAGGCACAGCTATAATTCACCCCTCCACTTT. Its translation is CSARRHSYNSPLHF.

This clonotype has only a few counts. The chain employs TRBV12-3 or TRBV12-4 and TRBJ1-5; 8 nucleotides match TRBD1. There are 14 residues in the CDR3. The V and J ends lost 6 bases and 6 bases, in that order; junction bases with no gene match: 7. CDR3 loop: CASSESGGRQPQHF. For the CDR3, the DNA is TGTGCCAGCAGCGAATCAGGGGGCCGTCAGCCCCAGCATTTT.

Only a few counts were recorded for this clonotype. The V call is TRBV7-9, the J call TRBJ2-1; 7 bases are shared with TRBD2. V dropped 1 base and J dropped 7; count of bases not matched to a gene: 10. Germline assignment: CDR1 SEHNR and CDR2 FQNEAQ (reference sequence). The CDR3 runs 16 residues. In DNA, the CDR3 is TGTGCCAGCAGCTTAGTTGGGACTACTTCTAAGAATGAGCAGTTCTTC. This translates into CASSLVGTTSKNEQFF.

The chain employs TRBV5-1 and TRBJ1-2; D is unclear. V shed 3 bases and J shed 8 bases, with 17 bases lying between them. Germline CDR1 reads SGHRS; CDR2 reads YFSETQ. This CDR3 has 14 residues. The CDR3: CASSYPRSQAGYTF. As DNA, the CDR3 is TGCGCCAGCAGCTACCCCAGGTCTCAGGCGGGCTACACCTTC.

This clonotype was counted only a few times. CDR3 amino acids: CASNPRGLAGVRETQYF. CDR3 in DNA: TGTGCCAGCAACCCTCGAGGACTAGCGGGCGTGCGAGAGACCCAGTACTTC. V and J are TRBV7-8 and TRBJ2-5, with 11 bases lining up with TRBD2. In germline, CDR1 is SGHVS, CDR2 FQNEAQ. The V gene end was trimmed by 7 bases and the J gene end by 4 bases; junction bases not matched to a gene: 14. This CDR3 spans 17 amino acids.

This clonotype was recorded a few times. V and J are TRBV20-1 and TRBJ2-2; 8 bases align to TRBD2. This CDR3 has 17 residues. Germline CDR1 and CDR2: DFQATT and SNEGSKA (reference sequence). The V gene end was trimmed by 0 bases and the J gene end by 4 bases; junction bases not matched to a gene: 10. This chain's CDR3 is CSARDPSGRRGTGELFF. CDR3 bases: TGCAGTGCTAGAGATCCTAGCGGGCGCCGAGGCACCGGGGAGCTGTTTTTT.

In this sample, this clonotype turned up a few times. V and J are TRBV20-1 and TRBJ1-1; D may be TRBD1 (5 bases). Germline V CDR1 and CDR2: DFQATT, SNEGSKA (reference sequence). The CDR3 consists of 13 residues. V lost 3 bases to trimming and J lost 1 base, with 9 bases between them. For the CDR3, the DNA is TGCAGTGCTAGTACGGGGGGGAACACTGAAGCTTTCTTT. As protein: CSASTGGNTEAFF.

In DNA form, the CDR3 reads TGCAGCGTTAAAGGGGGCGGCAGGACCTACGAGCAGTACTTC. Translating gives CSVKGGGRTYEQYF. The chain carries TRBV29-1 and TRBJ2-7; TRBD1 matches at 7 bases. Trimming took 5 bases from V and 2 from J; bases not matched to a gene: 9. The germline gives CDR1 SQVTM, CDR2 ANQGSEA. The CDR3 is 14 residues long.

The genes are TRBV13 and TRBJ2-7, with 8 bases matching TRBD1. The CDR3 contains 15 residues. Germline values: CDR1 PRHDT, CDR2 FYEKMQ (reference sequence). V gave up 5 bases and J gave up 0 bases; unmatched junction bases: 6. CDR3 loop: CASSTWTGSSYEQYF. The CDR3 region has the DNA TGTGCCAGCAGCACCTGGACAGGGAGCTCCTACGAGCAGTACTTC.

This rearrangement joins TRBV7-2 to TRBJ2-7; D tentatively reads TRBD1 or TRBD2 (5 bases each). There are 14 residues in the CDR3. Germline CDR1 is SGHTA and CDR2 is FQGNSA. The germline V and J ends were trimmed by 5 bases and 2 bases, with 13 bases remaining between them. The CDR3 nucleotides read TGTGCCAGCAGCGCCGGGACGTCAGCCTACGAGCAGTACTTC. Protein product: CASSAGTSAYEQYF.

Only a few counts were recorded for this clonotype. V and J are TRBV29-1 and TRBJ1-1; D gene uncertain. CDR1 SQVTM and CDR2 ANQGSEA come from the germline V gene. Trimming took 4 bases from V and 5 from J, leaving 14 bases between them. The CDR3 is made up of 13 amino acids. The CDR3 sequence: CSVVAVGRTEAFF. In DNA form, the CDR3 reads TGCAGCGTTGTTGCCGTGGGGAGGACTGAAGCTTTCTTT. The full variable domain, in which reference TRBV29-1 and TRBJ1-1 provide the parts outside the CDR3, is SAVISQKPSRDICQRGTSLTIQCQVDSQVTMMFWYRQQPGQSLTLIATANQGSEATYESGFVIDKFPISRPNLTFSTLTVSNMSPEDSSIYLCSVVAVGRTEAFFGQGTRLTVV.

The chain carries TRBV11-2 and TRBJ2-2; 11 bases agree with TRBD2. The trim removed 0 bases at V and 0 bases at J, leaving 0 bases unmatched. Germline-derived CDR1 and CDR2 are SGHAT and FQNNGV. This CDR3 contains 17 residues. The CDR3 coding sequence is TGTGCCAGCAGCTTAGAGGGACTAGCGGCGAACACCGGGGAGCTGTTTTTT. The encoded protein is CASSLEGLAANTGELFF.

The chain links TRBV6-2 or TRBV6-3 to TRBJ2-1; a weak D match, TRBD2 (7 bases). This CDR3 region has 18 residues. CDR1 and CDR2 from the germline V gene are MNHEY and SVGEGT. The ends were cut back, 0 bases at V and 7 bases at J, with 22 bases in the middle. CDR3 coding DNA: TGTGCCAGCAGTTACTCGATCCGGGGGGCCGTCAGGAGGAATGAGCAGTTCTTC. Translation gives CASSYSIRGAVRRNEQFF.

This clonotype occurred once. The rearrangement links TRBV25-1 to TRBJ2-5; no clear D gene. The length of the CDR3 is 15 residues. Trimming shortened V by 4 bases and J by 4 bases, and 16 bases separated the two germline ends. Germline-derived CDR1 and CDR2 are MGHDK and SYGVNS. CDR3 sequence reads: CASSADLKKGETQYF. The DNA of the CDR3 is TGTGCCAGCAGTGCCGACCTAAAAAAGGGAGAGACCCAGTACTTC.

The table lists this clonotype with a few counts. The chain employs TRBV6-2 or TRBV6-3 and TRBJ2-1, with 9 bases matching TRBD2. The CDR3 extends over 19 amino acids. After removal of 4 bases from V and 7 bases from J, the junction contained 20 bases not matched to a gene. CDR1 is MNHEY and CDR2 is SVGEGT in the germline V gene. The DNA for the CDR3 is TGTGCCAGCAGTTCTGTGAAAAATCTGAGGCGGGAGGGATGGAATGAGCAGTTCTTC. Its protein product is CASSSVKNLRREGWNEQFF.